This is a list of T cell receptor beta chains from one sample in a study of beta chain features in type 1 diabetes. Sequencing used immunoSEQ multiplex PCR; TCRdb keeps in-frame clones, though not all of them. The data show some 410,000 clones, approximately 15% seen once. Sequences were obtained from naive CD4+ T cells from blood. The receptors stem from a man aged 25-45 years in good health. The CDR3 runs from the conserved cysteine through the conserved F or W. D genes are given only for firm matches. Part of the rows lack a size; the others show once, few, many or a class for expanded clones.

NA TRBJ1-1 TRBV10-3 TRBD1 TGTGCCATCAGTATCACAGGGGAGAACACTGAAGCTTTCTTT CAISITGENTEAFF
NA TRBJ2-3 TRBV27 NA TGTGCCAGCAGACTTAGACAGTCAATCACAGATACGCAGTATTTT CASRLRQSITDTQYF
NA TRBJ2-5 TRBV30 TRBD2 TGTGCCTGGAGTGGAAGGAGGACTAGCGGCACTCAAGAGACCCAGTACTTC CAWSGRRTSGTQETQYF
NA TRBJ2-7 TRBV9 NA TGTGCCAGCAGCGTAGGTCCCGCTAGCCGTGACTACGAGCAGTACTTC CASSVGPASRDYEQYF
few TRBJ1-5 TRBV25-1 NA TGTGCCAGCAGTGACGGGGTCCAGCCCCAGCATTTT CASSDGVQPQHF
NA TRBJ1-6 TRBV7-8 NA TGTGCCAGCAGCGGGCGGCATAATTCACCCCTCCACTTT CASSGRHNSPLHF
few TRBJ2-1 TRBV5-6 TRBD1 TGTGCCAGCAGCTTGGGCCCCGGGACAGCTAACAATGAGCAGTTCTTC CASSLGPGTANNEQFF
few TRBJ2-1 TRBV6-1 TRBD2 TGTGCCAGCAGTACGGGACTACCCTACAATGAGCAGTTCTTC CASSTGLPYNEQFF
few TRBJ2-1 TRBV7-2 TRBD2 TGTGCCAGCAGCTTACCTAGCGGCTCAATGGATGAGCAGTTCTTC CASSLPSGSMDEQFF
few TRBJ2-3 TRBV4-1 NA TGCGCCAGCAGCCAAGGGCGGAGGGGTCCAGATACGCAGTATTTT CASSQGRRGPDTQYF
few TRBJ2-3 TRBV6-5 TRBD2 TGTGCCAGCAGTTACTCGACCAGCGGGAGAATGGATACGCAGTATTTT CASSYSTSGRMDTQYF
few TRBJ2-3 TRBV28 TRBD2 TGTGCCAGCAGTTTACTTAGCGGGAGGCGCCGCACAGATACGCAGTATTTT CASSLLSGRRRTDTQYF
few TRBJ2-5 TRBV6-5 NA TGTGCCTGCGGAAACTCCAAAGAGACCCAGTACTTC CACGNSKETQYF
NA TRBJ2-3 TRBV6-5 NA TGTGCCAGCAGTTACGCCCCTTCTCCCTCAGATACGCAGTATTTT CASSYAPSPSDTQYF
few TRBJ2-1 TRBV10-3 TRBD1 TGTGCCATCAGCGGGACAGCCGACAATGAGCAGTTCTTC CAISGTADNEQFF
NA TRBJ1-5 TRBV6-5 TRBD1 TGTGCCAGCAGATCGGGACAGGGGACTCAGCCCCAGCATTTT CASRSGQGTQPQHF
few TRBJ2-4 TRBV16 TRBD2 TGTGCCAGCAGCCAATCGCGGGGGGTACTGAACATTCAGTACTTC CASSQSRGVLNIQYF
few TRBJ2-1 TRBV7-6 TRBD2 TGTGCCAGCAGCTTACCCAACCTAGCGGGAGTTGGAAATGAGCAGTTCTTC CASSLPNLAGVGNEQFF
NA TRBJ2-7 TRBV29-1 NA TGCAGCGTTGTACCGGGGAACCACGAGCAGTACTTC CSVVPGNHEQYF
NA TRBJ1-2 TRBV30 NA TGTGCCTGGAATCAGGACTATGGCTACACCTTC CAWNQDYGYTF
NA TRBJ2-5 TRBV5-6 TRBD1 TGTGCCAGCAGCTTGTACAGGGGTGAGACCCAGTACTTC CASSLYRGETQYF
NA TRBJ1-6 TRBV9 TRBD1 TGTGCCAGCAGCTTCCGGGACAGGGTCGGCTCACCCCTCCACTTT CASSFRDRVGSPLHF
few TRBJ2-7 TRBV7-2 NA TGTGCCAGCAGCTGGAACCCAACCGGGGGCCCTAACGAGCAGTACTTC CASSWNPTGGPNEQYF
NA TRBJ2-1 TRBV19 NA TGTGCCAGTAGCTCGGGACGCCTCAATGAGCAGTTCTTC CASSSGRLNEQFF
few TRBJ2-7 TRBV27 NA TGTGCCAGCAGGCCTACCCAGGGTACCGACGAGCAGTACTTC CASRPTQGTDEQYF
few TRBJ2-1 TRBV11-3 TRBD1 TGTGCCAGCAGCTTACGGACAGGGGACATGAATGAGCAGTTCTTC CASSLRTGDMNEQFF
NA TRBJ2-3 TRBV4-2 NA TGTGCCAGCAGCCACGGACGCGACGGGAGCCTCACAGATACGCAGTATTTT CASSHGRDGSLTDTQYF
NA TRBJ2-1 TRBV5-4 NA TGTGCCAGCAGCATGACCAGGGACAATGAGCAGTTCTTC CASSMTRDNEQFF
few TRBJ2-1 TRBV19 NA TGTGCCAGTAGTATGGGCGCCTATGAGCAGTTCTTC CASSMGAYEQFF
NA TRBJ2-5 TRBV19 NA TGTGCCAGTAGCCCAGCCACTAGGTTAGAGACCCAGTACTTC CASSPATRLETQYF
few TRBJ2-5 TRBV30 NA TGTGCCTGGAGATCTAGCTCCGAGACCCAGTACTTC CAWRSSSETQYF
NA TRBJ2-3 TRBV18 NA TGTGCCAGCTTCCAGGCCGGGTTATCAGTTCCAGATACGCAGTATTTT CASFQAGLSVPDTQYF
few TRBJ2-3 TRBV10-3 TRBD2 TGTGCCATCAGTGATGGCGGGGGGGGCACAGATACGCAGTATTTT CAISDGGGGTDTQYF
NA TRBJ2-1 TRBV30 NA TGTGCCTGGGCCCTCCCCTTGAGGCTAGCGCATGAATCGGGAGAGCAGTTCTTC CAWALPLRLAHESGEQFF
few TRBJ2-4 TRBV13 TRBD1 TGTGCCAGCAGCTTAGCAGGGGGTTACATTCAGTACTTC CASSLAGGYIQYF
NA TRBJ2-7 TRBV19 TRBD2 TGTGCCAGTACCTCGGGACTAGGGTTTGGCTACGAGCAGTACTTC CASTSGLGFGYEQYF
few TRBJ1-2 TRBV4-2 NA TGTGCCAGCAGCCAAGGGGAGACCAGGACGGGCTATGGCTACACCTTC CASSQGETRTGYGYTF
few TRBJ2-7 TRBV9 TRBD2 TGTGCCAGCAGCGTAGGAGATAGCGGGGCATTCGAGCAGTACTTC CASSVGDSGAFEQYF
few TRBJ2-2 TRBV5-1 NA TGCGCCAGCAGCTTGCCTAAAGGACAGACCGGGGAGCTGTTTTTT CASSLPKGQTGELFF
NA TRBJ2-7 TRBV29-1 NA TGCAGCGCCGACAGTCCCAACTACGAGCAGTACTTC CSADSPNYEQYF
NA TRBJ1-2 TRBV7-9 NA TGTGCCAGCAGCTTTTTACAGGGTTTGGCTAACTATGGCTACACCTTC CASSFLQGLANYGYTF
NA TRBJ2-7 TRBV2 NA TGTGCCAGCAGCCAGTACAGGCAGTACTTC CASSQYRQYF
NA TRBJ2-3 TRBV7-9 NA TGTGCCAGCAGCTCCAGGGGGGATATCTCAGATACGCAGTATTTT CASSSRGDISDTQYF
few TRBJ2-5 TRBV11-2 TRBD2 TGTGCCAGCAGCTTAAATGGACTAGCGGGGGGTGAGACCCAGTACTTC CASSLNGLAGGETQYF
few TRBJ2-1 TRBV11-3 TRBD2 TGTGCCAGCAGCTTAGAAGGCCGACTAGCGGGAGTAGGGGCTAATGAGCAGTTCTTC CASSLEGRLAGVGANEQFF
NA TRBJ2-1 TRBV30 TRBD2 TGTGCCTGCGGCGGGAGGTGGTACAATGAGCAGTTCTTC CACGGRWYNEQFF
NA TRBJ2-7 TRBV6-1 NA TGTGCCAGCAGTGAAGCGCTTCCCCGTTACGAGCAGTACTTC CASSEALPRYEQYF
NA TRBJ2-7 TRBV7-6 TRBD2 TGTGCCAGCAGCTTACAGGCTAGCGGGGGGTACGAGCAGTACTTC CASSLQASGGYEQYF
NA TRBJ1-2 TRBV29-1 NA TGCAGCGTTGAAACAGGGTTTCCAAGGGGCTACACCTTC CSVETGFPRGYTF
few TRBJ2-7 TRBV9 TRBD2 TGTGCCAGCAGCGTCCAGGGAGGGTTTGACGAGCAGTACTTC CASSVQGGFDEQYF
few TRBJ2-1 TRBV27 TRBD1 TGTGCCAGCAGCCTCAGGGACAGCGTCTCCTACAATGAGCAGTTCTTC CASSLRDSVSYNEQFF
NA TRBJ1-1 TRBV30 NA TGTGCCTGGAGTGTAAAACAGCTGAACACTGAAGCTTTCTTT CAWSVKQLNTEAFF